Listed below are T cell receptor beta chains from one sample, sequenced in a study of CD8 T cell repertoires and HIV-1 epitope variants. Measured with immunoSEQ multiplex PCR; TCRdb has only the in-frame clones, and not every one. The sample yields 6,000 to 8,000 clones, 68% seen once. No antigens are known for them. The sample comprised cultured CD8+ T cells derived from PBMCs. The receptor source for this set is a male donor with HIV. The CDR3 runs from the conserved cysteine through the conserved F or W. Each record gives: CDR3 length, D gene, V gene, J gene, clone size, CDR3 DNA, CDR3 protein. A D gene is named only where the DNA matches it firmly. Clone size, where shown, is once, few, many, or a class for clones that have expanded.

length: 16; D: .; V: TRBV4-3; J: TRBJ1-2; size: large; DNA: TGCGCCAGCAGCCAAGATCCCGTCGAACTCGACTATGGCTACACCTTC; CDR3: CASSQDPVELDYGYTF
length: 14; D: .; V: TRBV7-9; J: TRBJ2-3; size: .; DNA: TGTGCCAGCAGCTTCATTTCTAGCACAGATACGCAGTATTTT; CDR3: CASSFISSTDTQYF
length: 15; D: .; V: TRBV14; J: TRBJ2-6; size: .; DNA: TGTGCCAGCAGCCCTTTGGGGGAAGGGGCCAACGTCCTGACTTTC; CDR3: CASSPLGEGANVLTF
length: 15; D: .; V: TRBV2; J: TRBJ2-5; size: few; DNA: TGTGCCAGCAGTGATCCGGACAGCGCTTGGGGGACCCAGTACTTC; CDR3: CASSDPDSAWGTQYF
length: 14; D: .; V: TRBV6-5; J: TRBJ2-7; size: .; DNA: TGTGCCAGCAGTGTAGGGGCGGGTTTCTACGAGCAGTACTTC; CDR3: CASSVGAGFYEQYF
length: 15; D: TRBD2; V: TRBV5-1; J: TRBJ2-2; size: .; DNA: TGCGCCAGCAGCTTGATTAGCGGGAGGGCCGGGGAGCTGTTTTTT; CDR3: CASSLISGRAGELFF
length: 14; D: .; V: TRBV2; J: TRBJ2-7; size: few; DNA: TGTGCCAGCAGTGACTACGGACAGCGCGACGAGCAGTACTTC; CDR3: CASSDYGQRDEQYF
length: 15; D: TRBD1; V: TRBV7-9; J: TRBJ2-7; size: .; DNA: TGTGCCAGCAGCCCACGGACAGGGGGAAGGTACGAGCAGTACTTC; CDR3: CASSPRTGGRYEQYF
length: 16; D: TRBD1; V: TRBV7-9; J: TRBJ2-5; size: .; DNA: TGTGCCAGCAGCCCCCTCCCGGGACAGGGAGAGGAGACCCAGTACTTC; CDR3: CASSPLPGQGEETQYF
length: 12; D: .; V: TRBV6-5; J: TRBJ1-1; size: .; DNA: TGTGCCAGCTCTGGGGCGAACACTGAAGCTTTCTTT; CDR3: CASSGANTEAFF
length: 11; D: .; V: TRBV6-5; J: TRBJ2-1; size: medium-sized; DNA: TGTGCCAGCAGTGAGGGGGGTGAGCAGTTCTTC; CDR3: CASSEGGEQFF
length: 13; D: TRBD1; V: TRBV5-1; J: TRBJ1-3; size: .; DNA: TGCGCCAGCAGCCCCGGGGACAGAGACACCATATATTTT; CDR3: CASSPGDRDTIYF
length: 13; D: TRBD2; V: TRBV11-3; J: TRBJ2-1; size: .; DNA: TGTGCCAGCAGCCCGGGGGGGTCCAATGAGCAGTTCTTC; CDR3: CASSPGGSNEQFF
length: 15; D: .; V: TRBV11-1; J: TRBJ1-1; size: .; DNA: TGTGCCAGCAGCCCCCAGGCGATCCCGAACACTGAAGCTTTCTTT; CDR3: CASSPQAIPNTEAFF
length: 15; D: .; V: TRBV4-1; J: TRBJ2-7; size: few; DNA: TGCGCCAGCAGCCAAGTTTCCCCAGGGACCTACGAGCAGTACTTC; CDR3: CASSQVSPGTYEQYF
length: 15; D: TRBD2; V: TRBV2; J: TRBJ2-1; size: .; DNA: TGTGCCAGCAGTGAAGCGGGAGGGCAATACAATGAGCAGTTCTTC; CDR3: CASSEAGGQYNEQFF
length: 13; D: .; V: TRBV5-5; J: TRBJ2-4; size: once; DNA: TGTGCCAGCAGCTTTTCCTCAGGAAACATTCAGTACTTC; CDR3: CASSFSSGNIQYF
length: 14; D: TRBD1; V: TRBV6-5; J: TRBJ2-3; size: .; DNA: TGTGCCAGCAGTGGGACAGGCGGGACAGATACGCAGTATTTT; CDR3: CASSGTGGTDTQYF
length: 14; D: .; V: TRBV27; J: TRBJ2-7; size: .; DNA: TGTGCCAGCAGTTCAAGCATAGGGGCCTACGAGCAGTACTTC; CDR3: CASSSSIGAYEQYF
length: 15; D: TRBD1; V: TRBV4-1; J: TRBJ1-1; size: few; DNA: TGCGCCAGCAGCCCAGGACAGGCCATGAACACTGAAGCTTTCTTT; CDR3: CASSPGQAMNTEAFF
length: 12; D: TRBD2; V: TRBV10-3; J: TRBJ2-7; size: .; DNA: TGTGCCATCAGTGAGTCAGCGGGGGAGCAGTACTTC; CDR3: CAISESAGEQYF
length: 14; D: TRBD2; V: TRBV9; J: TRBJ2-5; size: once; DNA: TGTGCCAGCAGTCCTAGCGGGGGCCAAGAGACCCAGTACTTC; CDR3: CASSPSGGQETQYF
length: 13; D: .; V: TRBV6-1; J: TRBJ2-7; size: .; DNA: TGTGCCAGCAGTGACATTCTCTCCTACGAGCAGTACTTC; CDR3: CASSDILSYEQYF
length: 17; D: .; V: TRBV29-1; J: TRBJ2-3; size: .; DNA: TGCAGCGTTGAAGATTTTAGACCGACAAGCTCCACAGATACGCAGTATTTT; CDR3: CSVEDFRPTSSTDTQYF
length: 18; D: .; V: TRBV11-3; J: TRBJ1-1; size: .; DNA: TGTGCCAGCAGCTTAGGTCCCGGCCAGTTGGAGATGAACACTGAAGCTTTCTTT; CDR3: CASSLGPGQLEMNTEAFF
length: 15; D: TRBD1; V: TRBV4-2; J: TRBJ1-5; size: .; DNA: TGTGCCAGCAGCCAAGAGGGACAGACTCATCAGCCCCAGCATTTT; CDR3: CASSQEGQTHQPQHF
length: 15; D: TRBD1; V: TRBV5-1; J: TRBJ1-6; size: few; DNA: TGCGCCAGCACCCCAGACAGGGCTGGCAATTCACCCCTCCACTTT; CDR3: CASTPDRAGNSPLHF
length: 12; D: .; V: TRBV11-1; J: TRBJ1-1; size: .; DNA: TGTGCCAGCAGCCCCGTGAACACTGAAGCTTTCTTT; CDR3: CASSPVNTEAFF
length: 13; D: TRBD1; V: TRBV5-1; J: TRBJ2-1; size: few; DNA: TGCGCCAGCAGCCGTGGGACAGGTAACGAGCAGTTCTTC; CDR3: CASSRGTGNEQFF
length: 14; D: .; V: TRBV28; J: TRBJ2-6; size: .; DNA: TGTGCCAGCAGGGGACCCTCTGGGGCCAACGTCCTGACTTTC; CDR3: CASRGPSGANVLTF
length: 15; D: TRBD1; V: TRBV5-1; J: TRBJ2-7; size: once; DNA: TGCGCCAGCAGCTTCGATGGGACAGGATTCTACGAGCAGTACTTC; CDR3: CASSFDGTGFYEQYF
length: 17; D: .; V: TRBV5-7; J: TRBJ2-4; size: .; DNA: TGTGCCAGCAGCGGCGGGTGGAGGGATTGGGACAAAAACATTCAGTACTTC; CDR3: CASSGGWRDWDKNIQYF
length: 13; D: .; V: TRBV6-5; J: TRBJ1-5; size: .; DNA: TGTGCCAGCAGTAGAAATAGCAATCAGCCCCAGCATTTT; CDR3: CASSRNSNQPQHF
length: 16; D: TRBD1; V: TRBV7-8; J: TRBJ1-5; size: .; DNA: TGTGCCAGCAGCTCGGACAGGTCGGGCAGCAATCAGCCCCAGCATTTT; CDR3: CASSSDRSGSNQPQHF
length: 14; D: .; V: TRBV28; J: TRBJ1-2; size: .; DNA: TGTGCCAGCAGTCTCCCGACGGGGGTGGATGGCTACACCTTC; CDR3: CASSLPTGVDGYTF
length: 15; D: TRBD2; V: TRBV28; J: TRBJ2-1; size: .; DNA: TGTGCCAGCAGTTTGACTAGCGAAACAATGAAGGAGCAGTTCTTC; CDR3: CASSLTSETMKEQFF
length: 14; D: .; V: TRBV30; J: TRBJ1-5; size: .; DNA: TGTGCCTGGAGTGTAGGCCAGGGGAATCAGCCCCAGCATTTT; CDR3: CAWSVGQGNQPQHF
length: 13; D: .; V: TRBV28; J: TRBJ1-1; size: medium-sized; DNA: TGTGCCAGCAGTTTATTGGGCTCGGGGGAAGCTTTCTTT; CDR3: CASSLLGSGEAFF
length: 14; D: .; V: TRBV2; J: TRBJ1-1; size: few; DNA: TGTGCCAGCAGTGACGGCAGGGAAATCCCTGAAGCTTTCTTT; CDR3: CASSDGREIPEAFF
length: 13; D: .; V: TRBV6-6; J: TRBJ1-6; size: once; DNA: TGTGCCAGCAGTTACGTAGCGGATTCACCCCTCCACTTT; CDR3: CASSYVADSPLHF
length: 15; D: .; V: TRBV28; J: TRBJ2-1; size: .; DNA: TGTGCCAGCAGTTTCGAGGGGGGGCTTTACAATGAGCAGTTCTTC; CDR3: CASSFEGGLYNEQFF
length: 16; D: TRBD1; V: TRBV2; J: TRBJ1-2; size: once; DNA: TGTGCCAAGACCGGGGGACAGGGGGCGAAGGGCTATGGCTACACCTTC; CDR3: CAKTGGQGAKGYGYTF
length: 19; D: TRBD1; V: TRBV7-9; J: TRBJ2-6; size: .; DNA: TGTGCCAGCAGCTCGACAGGGGCCTCACTGAGCTCTGGGGCCAACGTCCTGACTTTC; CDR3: CASSSTGASLSSGANVLTF
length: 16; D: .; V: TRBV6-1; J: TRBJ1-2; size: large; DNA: TGTGCCAGCAGTGAACTTCCACAAGACCTAGACTATGGCTACACCTTC; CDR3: CASSELPQDLDYGYTF
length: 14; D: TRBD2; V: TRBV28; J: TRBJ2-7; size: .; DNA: TGTGCCAGCAGTCTCATAGCGGGAGGGCCCGAGCAGTACTTC; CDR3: CASSLIAGGPEQYF
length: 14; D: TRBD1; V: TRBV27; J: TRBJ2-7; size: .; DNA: TGTGCCAGCAGACAGGGGGCTTCCTCCTACGAGCAGTACTTC; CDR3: CASRQGASSYEQYF
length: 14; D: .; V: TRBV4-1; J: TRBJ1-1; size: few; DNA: TGCGCCAGCAGCCAATCGGGTGGGGTCACTGAAGCTTTCTTT; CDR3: CASSQSGGVTEAFF
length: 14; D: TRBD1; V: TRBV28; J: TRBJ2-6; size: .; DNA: TGTGCCAGCAGGACAGGGCACGGGGCCAACGTCCTGACTTTC; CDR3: CASRTGHGANVLTF